The 2 T cell receptor beta chains in this list originate from one sample, sequenced in a study of T cell responses to AZD1222 COVID-19 vaccine. Assay used: immunoSEQ multiplex PCR; TCRdb lists only in-frame clones, some missing. The sample includes tens of thousands of clones, over 60% seen only once; the top ten take around 3.6%. The sample here was peripheral blood, taken on day 0 of AZD1222 vaccination. These receptors all stem from an adult in good health.

Here the CDR3 DNA reads TGTGCCAGCAGTTACTACACAGGAGGCGGAGGTGGCTACACCTTC. Translating gives CASSYYTGGGGGYTF. The genes are TRBV6-5 and TRBJ1-2; TRBD1 might be the D (5 bases). Trimming cost V 1 base and J 7 bases, with 16 bases left between them. The germline V gene encodes CDR1 MNHEY and CDR2 SVGAGI. The CDR3 contains 15 residues.

Written as DNA, the CDR3 is TGTGCCAGCAGTGGAGGCGAGACCCAGTACTTC. Its protein is CASSGGETQYF. V gene TRBV2 combines with J gene TRBJ2-5, with D hard to call. With 4 bases removed from V and 5 bases from J, the gap between germline ends came to 5 bases. Germline-derived CDR1 and CDR2 are SNHLY and FYNNEI. The CDR3 contains 11 residues.